This T cell receptor beta chain was profiled in a study of cytomegalovirus exposure and HLA in healthy donors. As for the study in general: Out of approximately 170 million T cells, an earlier analysis found some 110 million unique TCR beta sequences in total. When roughly 420 donors were genotyped, approximately 80% of them were found to fall in the Caucasian-associated ancestry cluster. Broader study findings: Earlier analysis looked at TCR beta V segments, and most were productive about 87% or about 30% of the time. Later analysis showed most CMV-associated TCR beta chains appearing HLA-restricted.

CDR3 length: 12 amino acids. CDR1 ENHRY and CDR2 SYGVKD come from the germline V gene. Trimming took 3 bases from V and 1 from J, leaving 3 bases between them. Worth noting for this clone: The target antigen is unknown.

PCR amplification relied on 60 Vbeta primers (plus 13 Jbeta primers). The table came from immunoSEQ multiplex PCR; TCRdb's copy has only in-frame clones and leaves some out. The table lists about 25,000 clones. This sequence originates from a male donor in good health and CMV-seropositive. The chain uses TRBV10-3 and TRBJ1-1; D call uncertain. The specimen was PBMCs. The CDR3 bases are TGTGCCATCAGTGACAGGAACACTGAAGCTTTCTTT. It specifies CAISDRNTEAFF.